This entry lists 10 T cell receptor beta chains sequenced from one sample in a study of T cell repertoires in cytomegalovirus infection. TCRdb reprocessed the reads via MiXCR and lists one record per CDR3 protein. The data show about 440,000 distinct CDR3 sequences, about a third seen once. Material: PBMCs. These receptors all stem from a human donor in good health (CMV status not recorded). Some clones in this sample may be carry-over from other donors' samples.

This clonotype occurred a few times. The gene calls are TRBV5-1 and TRBJ2-5; 9 nucleotides align to TRBD2. Trimming took 5 bases from V and 2 from J; bases not matched to a gene: 7. Germline-derived CDR1 and CDR2 are SGHRS and YFSETQ. There are 15 residues in the CDR3. The CDR3: CASSYLAGKQETQYF. The CDR3 DNA is TGCGCCAGCAGTTACCTAGCGGGGAAACAAGAGACCCAGTACTTC.

This clonotype was found a few times. The chain uses TRBV5-1 and TRBJ2-1; 9 bases fit TRBD2. The V and J ends lost 4 bases and 2 bases, in that order; junction bases with no gene match: 4. CDR1 and CDR2 (germline): SGHRS, YFSETQ. This CDR3 contains 15 residues. CDR3 in DNA: TGCGCCAGCAGCATAGCGGGGGCCACCTACAATGAGCAGTTCTTC. Translation gives CASSIAGATYNEQFF.

The CDR3 reads CASSLWSTVDEQFF. CDR3 DNA sequence: TGTGCCAGCAGCTTATGGTCCACGGTAGATGAGCAGTTCTTC. The rearrangement uses TRBV7-8 and TRBJ2-1; D is uncertain. The CDR3 is 14 residues long. Germline V gene sequence: CDR1 SGHVS, CDR2 FQNEAQ. V was cut by 2 bases and J by 8 bases, with 13 bases left in between.

V is TRBV25-1 and J is TRBJ2-6, with no clear D. V lost 4 bases, J lost 2 bases, and 21 bases lay in between. Germline CDR1 reads MGHDK; CDR2 reads SYGVNS. The CDR3 loop spans 19 amino acids. The CDR3 loop is CASSGVLVGLSTGANVLTF. CDR3 bases: TGTGCCAGCAGTGGGGTTCTCGTAGGGCTCTCTACTGGGGCCAACGTCCTGACTTTC.

The rearrangement joins TRBV6-2 or TRBV6-3 to TRBJ1-5, with D possibly matching TRBD1 (6 bases). Looked up from germline, CDR1 is MNHEY and CDR2 is SVGEGT. Deletions cut 6 bases from V and 5 bases from J, with 14 bases between. CDR3 length equals 14 residues. The DNA for the CDR3 is TGTGCCAGCAGAACGCGGGACACCTATCAGCCCCAGCATTTT. Translating it yields CASRTRDTYQPQHF.

CDR3 DNA sequence: TGCAGTTCTGCGAGGGTAGCCAAAAACATTCAGTACTTC. Its protein product is CSSARVAKNIQYF. This sequence joins TRBV20-1 and TRBJ2-4; D is perhaps TRBD2 (5 bases). With 8 bases removed from V and 0 bases from J, the gap between germline ends came to 11 bases. The germline gives CDR1 DFQATT, CDR2 SNEGSKA (reference sequence). The CDR3 loop spans 13 amino acids.

The table lists this clonotype with a few counts. V and J are TRBV6-8 and TRBJ1-6; maybe TRBD1 (6 bases). Germline CDR1 is MNHGY and CDR2 is SAAAGT. Trimming stripped 9 bases from V and 4 bases from J, with 13 bases between. CDR3 length: 14 amino acids. The CDR3 region is CASSIGTYNSPLHF. The CDR3 nucleotides read TGTGCCAGTTCTATCGGGACATATAATTCACCCCTCCACTTT.

The V call is TRBV7-8, the J call TRBJ2-1; 12 nucleotides match TRBD1. The V segment lost 5 bases and the J segment 10 bases; nucleotides outside the gene matches: 9. The CDR3 extends over 15 amino acids. CDR1 is SGHVS and CDR2 is FQNEAQ in the germline V gene. Here the CDR3 DNA reads TGTGCCAGCAGCACCCGGGGGACAGGGGGCGACGAGCAGTTCTTC. It specifies CASSTRGTGGDEQFF. The variable domain in full, completed from reference TRBV7-8 and TRBJ2-1, reads GAGVSQSPRYKVAKRGQDVALRCDPISGHVSLFWYQQALGQGPEFLTYFQNEAQLDKSGLPSDRFFAERPEGSVSTLKIQRTQQEDSAVYLCASSTRGTGGDEQFFGPGTRLTVL.

This clonotype was counted a few times. V is TRBV23-1 and J is TRBJ2-3, with D perhaps TRBD1 or TRBD2 (5 bases each). TRBV23-1 is reported as an ORF; its role is uncertain. The CDR3 sequence is 24 residues long. The V end was cut by 7 bases, the J end by 5 bases, with 46 bases between. This chain's CDR3 is CASNGDVGLDVAGSVPPELDTQYF. The CDR3 DNA reads TGCGCCAGCAACGGGGATGTGGGTTTGGATGTGGCAGGGTCTGTTCCTCCCGAGTTAGATACGCAGTATTTT.

This clonotype was picked up a small number of times. CDR3 bases: TGTGCCAGCTCACCACCCAGGACAGGGAACTACGAGCAGTACTTC. It codes for CASSPPRTGNYEQYF. The genes are TRBV18 and TRBJ2-7; TRBD1 aligns across 8 bases. CDR3 size: 15 residues. Losses at the gene ends were 0 bases for V and 3 bases for J; bases not matched to a gene: 4. Germline loops: CDR1 KGHSH, CDR2 LQKENI.